The 28 T cell receptor beta chains presented below share a single source sample, sequenced in a study of control samples from healthy donors and cancer patients. The assay was immunoSEQ multiplex PCR, and TCRdb's table has in-frame clones only and misses some. The sample yields over 200,000 clones, over 70% seen once. Sequencing input: PBMCs. These receptors came from a woman between 55 and 75 years old with lung cancer.

The CDR3 DNA reads as TGTGCCGGGAAACCGGACATCTCCTACGAGCAGTACTTC. This translates into CAGKPDISYEQYF. J is TRBJ2-7 and V is TRBV2; D is perhaps TRBD1 (5 bases). The CDR3 consists of 13 residues. Trimming cost V 11 bases and J 0 bases, with 14 bases left between them. Per germline, CDR1 SNHLY and CDR2 FYNNEI.

The rearrangement links TRBV5-1 to TRBJ2-1; TRBD2 matches 11 bases. The CDR3 totals 15 residues. Germline CDR1 is SGHRS and CDR2 is YFSETQ. V lost 3 bases and J lost 4; bases outside the gene matches: 3. The CDR3 DNA reads as TGCGCCAGCAGCTCAACTAGCGGGAGTTACAATGAGCAGTTCTTC. This codes for CASSSTSGSYNEQFF.

The chain recombines TRBV29-1 with TRBJ2-5; D remains unclear. V shed 7 bases and J shed 5 bases, with 17 bases lying between them. The germline CDR1 and CDR2 sequences are SQVTM and ANQGSEA. The CDR3 contains 13 residues. CDR3 protein: CSAEPPSGETQYF. CDR3 nucleotides: TGCAGCGCCGAACCTCCTTCTGGTGAGACCCAGTACTTC.

The chain joins TRBV19 to TRBJ1-5, with a possible D match to TRBD1 (5 bases). The CDR3 loop spans 16 amino acids. V lost 3 bases and J lost 5, with 17 bases in between. Germline CDR1 LNHDA, CDR2 SQIVND (reference sequence). CDR3 in DNA: TGTGCCAGTAGTATGGGACGGTCAAGAGGGCATCAGCCCCAGCATTTT. Translated, it gives CASSMGRSRGHQPQHF.

DNA for the CDR3: TGCGCCAGCAGCCGCACTAGTAATTACGAGCAGTACTTC. Translated, it gives CASSRTSNYEQYF. The chain is built from TRBV5-1 and TRBJ2-7; D is possibly TRBD2 (5 bases). CDR3 length: 13 amino acids. Looked up from germline, CDR1 is SGHRS and CDR2 is YFSETQ. V was clipped by 4 bases and J by 4 bases, with 12 bases between them.

V gene TRBV4-1 combines with J gene TRBJ1-4, with TRBD1 matching over 10 bases. The germline gives CDR1 MGHRA, CDR2 YSYEKL. There are 18 residues in the CDR3. After removal of 4 bases from V and 8 bases from J, the junction contained 16 bases not matched to a gene. The CDR3 coding sequence is TGCGCCAGCAGCCGCTCATACCCCTCCGGGACAGGGGTCGAAAAACTGTTTTTT. Its protein product is CASSRSYPSGTGVEKLFF.

The chain couples TRBV3-1 (or the pseudogene TRBV3-2) to TRBJ1-1; no clear D. The CDR3 is 11 residues long. Looked up from germline, CDR1 is LGHDT and CDR2 is YNNKEL (reference sequence). Trimming stripped 4 bases from V and 2 bases from J, with 2 bases between. The CDR3 DNA sequence: TGTGCCAGCAGCCGAAACACTGAAGCTTTCTTT. Translation gives CASSRNTEAFF.

The V call is TRBV7-9, the J call TRBJ2-7, with D tentatively TRBD2 (5 bases). The CDR3 spans 13 residues. CDR1 and CDR2 from the germline V gene are SEHNR and FQNEAQ (reference sequence). The V and J ends lost 6 bases and 3 bases respectively, with 12 bases between them. For the CDR3, the DNA is TGTGCCAGCAGACAAGGGAGTATCTACGAGCAGTACTTC. Protein product: CASRQGSIYEQYF.

This clone was seen a single time. The chain carries TRBV6-6 and TRBJ2-2, with D hard to call. The V gene lost 7 bases and the J gene lost 6 bases, with 12 bases spanning the gap. The CDR3 contains 13 residues. CDR1 and CDR2 from the germline V gene are MNHNY and SVGAGI (reference sequence). CDR3 in amino acids: CASILAEPGELFF. The CDR3 DNA reads TGTGCCAGCATTTTAGCAGAGCCCGGGGAGCTGTTTTTT.

This clone came up once. J is TRBJ2-5 and V is TRBV4-1; 7 positions agree with TRBD1. Trimming cost V 4 bases and J 2 bases; bases outside gene matches: 4. The CDR3 contains 14 residues. Germline V lookup: CDR1 MGHRA, CDR2 YSYEKL. The CDR3 nucleotides are TGCGCCAGCAGCCTCTTGGGACAGCAAGAGACCCAGTACTTC. Protein product: CASSLLGQQETQYF.

A few counts support this clone. The chain is built from TRBV7-8 and TRBJ1-2; D might be TRBD1 (5 bases). Per germline, CDR1 SGHVS and CDR2 FQNEAQ. V was clipped by 4 bases and J by 8 bases, with 23 bases between them. The CDR3 spans 16 residues. Written as DNA, the CDR3 is TGTGCCAGCAGCTCCTCCCGGGACCCCAGAACAGGCGGCTACACCTTC. It translates to CASSSSRDPRTGGYTF.

In its sample, this clone was seen a few times. The chain employs TRBV7-2 and TRBJ1-3, with a weak D call TRBD1 (6 bases). Germline loops: CDR1 SGHTA, CDR2 FQGNSA. CDR3 size: 15 residues. Deletions cut 2 bases from V and 2 bases from J, with 10 bases between. The chain's CDR3 is CASSLLTGPGNTIYF. The CDR3 region has the DNA TGTGCCAGCAGCTTACTTACAGGGCCTGGAAACACCATATATTTT.

Notes on this clone: The identical CDR3 is also encoded by other nucleotide sequences in the sample. The rearrangement uses TRBV5-1 and TRBJ2-7; 10 nucleotides match TRBD1. The trim removed 3 bases at V and 2 bases at J, leaving 2 bases unmatched. This CDR3 is 14 amino acids long. Germline loops: CDR1 SGHRS, CDR2 YFSETQ. This CDR3 reads CASSSGQGAYEQYF. CDR3 coding DNA: TGCGCCAGCAGCTCCGGACAGGGGGCCTACGAGCAGTACTTC.

The V and J genes are TRBV9 and TRBJ1-1; D ambiguous. CDR1 is SGDLS and CDR2 is YYNGEE in the germline V gene. The V and J ends lost 0 bases and 1 base respectively, with 7 bases between them. The CDR3 loop spans 14 amino acids. The chain's CDR3 is CASSVVAGNTEAFF. CDR3 sequence (DNA): TGTGCCAGCAGCGTAGTTGCAGGGAACACTGAAGCTTTCTTT. Drawing the rest from reference TRBV9 and TRBJ1-1, the complete variable domain is DSGVTQTPKHLITATGQRVTLRCSPRSGDLSVYWYQQSLDQGLQFLIQYYNGEERAKGNILERFSAQQFPDLHSELNLSSLELGDSALYFCASSVVAGNTEAFFGQGTRLTVV.

The CDR3 loop reads CASTPTGGVGYTF. The CDR3 region has the DNA TGTGCCAGCACCCCCACAGGGGGGGTTGGCTACACCTTC. This sequence joins TRBV6-6 and TRBJ1-2; TRBD1 aligns across 8 bases. The CDR3 runs 13 residues. Germline V lookup: CDR1 MNHNY, CDR2 SVGAGI (reference sequence). Trimming took 7 bases from V and 7 from J; bases not matched to a gene: 8.

The chain is built from TRBV25-1 and TRBJ1-5; D may be TRBD1 (5 bases). CDR3 length equals 16 residues. Trimming left V 5 bases short and J 1 base short, with 15 bases between. Per germline, CDR1 MGHDK and CDR2 SYGVNS. The CDR3 DNA is TGTGCCAGCAGTCCGGGGGGAGGGCCAAGCAATCAGCCCCAGCATTTT. Its translation: CASSPGGGPSNQPQHF.

This sequence joins TRBV11-2 and TRBJ1-3; 11 bases map to TRBD1. Trimming cost V 4 bases and J 8 bases; bases outside gene matches: 10. CDR1 is SGHAT, CDR2 FQNNGV, per germline. The CDR3 has 16 residues. The CDR3 is CASSSLPGQGEDTIYF. CDR3 DNA sequence: TGTGCCAGCAGCTCTTTACCGGGACAGGGGGAGGACACCATATATTTT.

In this sample, this clone turned up once. Other nucleotide sequences in the sample specify the same CDR3. V and J are TRBV7-3 and TRBJ2-5; D uncertain. CDR1 and CDR2 from the germline V gene are SGHTA and FQGTGA. The V gene lost 1 base and the J gene lost 2 bases, with 5 bases spanning the gap. The length of the CDR3 is 13 residues. CDR3 nucleotides: TGTGCCAGCAGCTTAAGTGGGCAAGAGACCCAGTACTTC. It is translated as CASSLSGQETQYF.

This clone was observed once. The chain is built from TRBV19 and TRBJ2-1; 8 bases are shared with TRBD2. This CDR3 has 14 residues. From germline, CDR1 is LNHDA and CDR2 SQIVND (reference sequence). The junction had 8 bases not matched to a gene; V was cut back by 5 bases and J by 8 bases. CDR3 DNA: TGTGCCAGTAGTTGGGGATCGCGGGAGGATGAGCAGTTCTTC. It is translated as CASSWGSREDEQFF.

The genes are TRBV6-5 and TRBJ1-2; no definite D call. The germline gives CDR1 MNHEY, CDR2 SVGAGI. The CDR3 covers 15 residues. Trimming took 5 bases from V and 4 from J, leaving 17 bases between them. CDR3 protein: CASSPRPEGVYGYTF. CDR3 nucleotides: TGTGCCAGCAGTCCCCGGCCCGAAGGTGTCTATGGCTACACCTTC.

The V and J genes are TRBV14 and TRBJ2-5, with D possibly matching TRBD1 (6 bases). Germline CDR1 SGHDN, CDR2 FVKESK. The CDR3 loop spans 15 amino acids. V gave up 1 base and J gave up 5 bases, with 14 bases separating them. CDR3 residues: CASSQALGGGETQYF. In DNA, the CDR3 is TGTGCCAGCAGCCAAGCTCTTGGGGGCGGGGAGACCCAGTACTTC.

This chain joins TRBV18 and TRBJ2-3, with unresolved D. The CDR3 spans 14 residues. The V end lost 3 bases, the J end lost 6 bases, and 13 bases lay between the germline ends. From germline, CDR1 is KGHSH and CDR2 LQKENI. The CDR3 DNA sequence: TGTGCCAGCTCACCTCCCATAGGAGCGGATACGCAGTATTTT. Its translation: CASSPPIGADTQYF.

This clone was counted only a few times. The CDR3, as DNA: TGTGCCAGCAGCGTAGGGAAGGTGAACACTGAAGCTTTCTTT. Translated: CASSVGKVNTEAFF. The chain recombines TRBV9 with TRBJ1-1; the D is unclear. The V gene lost 0 bases and the J gene lost 0 bases, with 6 bases spanning the gap. The germline gives CDR1 SGDLS, CDR2 YYNGEE. CDR3 length: 14 amino acids.

V gene TRBV15 combines with J gene TRBJ2-5; tentatively, D is TRBD1 (6 bases). Germline CDR1 reads LNHNV; CDR2 reads YYDKDF (reference sequence). V was cut by 1 base and J by 5 bases, with 11 bases left in between. The length of the CDR3 is 14 residues. The CDR3 nucleotides are TGTGCCACCAGCAGAGTGGGGCAGGGGGAGACCCAGTACTTC. Amino acids: CATSRVGQGETQYF. Complete variable domain (other parts from reference TRBV15 and TRBJ2-5): DAMVIQNPRYQVTQFGKPVTLSCSQTLNHNVMYWYQQKSSQAPKLLFHYYDKDFNNEADTPDNFQSRRPNTSFCFLDIRSPGLGDTAMYLCATSRVGQGETQYFGPGTRLLVL.

The rearrangement links TRBV7-2 to TRBJ2-3; the D is unclear. Germline V gene sequence: CDR1 SGHTA, CDR2 FQGNSA. The CDR3 has 14 residues. V was clipped by 1 base and J by 4 bases, with 9 bases between them. The CDR3, as DNA: TGTGCCAGCAGCTTAGATCAGGTTGCAGATACGCAGTATTTT. It translates to CASSLDQVADTQYF.

The CDR3 protein is CASTPLEKQYF. CDR3 nucleotides: TGTGCCAGCACGCCCCTGGAGAAGCAGTACTTC. The chain joins TRBV2 to TRBJ2-7; no clear D. Germline CDR1 is SNHLY and CDR2 is FYNNEI. V was pared by 7 bases and J by 8 bases, with 12 bases between. The CDR3 loop spans 11 amino acids.

Worth noting for this clone: The same CDR3 also results from other DNA sequences found in this sample. The genes are TRBV19 and TRBJ2-7; 10 nucleotides agree with TRBD1. The germline CDR1 and CDR2 sequences are LNHDA and SQIVND (reference sequence). Losses at the gene ends were 6 bases for V and 4 bases for J; bases not matched to a gene: 3. The CDR3 consists of 13 residues. The CDR3 region has the DNA TGTGCCAGTAGGTCGGGACAGGGGTACGAGCAGTACTTC. It yields the protein CASRSGQGYEQYF.

About this clone itself: One end of the junction does not line up with germline, which may come from a read error. The genes are TRBV10-1 and TRBJ2-5; the D is unclear. CDR1 is WNHNN, CDR2 SYGVQD, per germline (reference sequence). This CDR3 is built from 10 residues. CDR3 sequence: CASRQEAQYF. For the CDR3, the DNA is TGCGCCAGCAGGCAAGAGGCCCAGTACTTC.